One sample yielded the 8 T cell receptor beta chains listed below, sequenced in a study of control samples from healthy donors and cancer patients. Data came from immunoSEQ multiplex PCR; TCRdb stores just in-frame clones and leaves some out. The repertoire includes about 140,000 clones, roughly 89% of them detected once, and roughly 5% sits in the top ten. The sequencing input was blood. The receptor set was obtained from a man aged 25 to 45 in good health.

Notes on this clone: Other nucleotide sequences in the sample specify the same CDR3. The chain carries TRBV5-6 and TRBJ2-5; TRBD2 is a possible D gene (5 bases). Deletions cut 3 bases from V and 5 bases from J, with 5 bases between. The length of the CDR3 is 11 residues. CDR1 is SGHDT, CDR2 YYEEEE, per germline. The CDR3 is CASSSGETQYF. In DNA, the CDR3 is TGTGCCAGCAGCTCGGGGGAGACCCAGTACTTC.

This chain uses TRBV12-3 or TRBV12-4 with TRBJ1-1, with D unclear. The CDR3 is 13 amino acids. Trimming cost V 4 bases and J 4 bases, with 10 bases left between them. The CDR3 here is CASSSAVVTEAFF. The CDR3 region has the DNA TGTGCCAGCAGTTCTGCAGTGGTCACTGAAGCTTTCTTT.

The V gene is TRBV30, the J gene TRBJ2-7; D might be TRBD1 or TRBD2, each matching 5 bases. Looked up from germline, CDR1 is GTSNPN and CDR2 is SVGIG (reference sequence). V was shortened by 8 bases and J by 2 bases, with 10 bases between the two germline ends. The CDR3 consists of 11 residues. The CDR3 DNA reads TGTGCCGGGACCGGGGCCTACGAGCAGTACTTC. It encodes CAGTGAYEQYF.

The CDR3 DNA reads as TGCGCCAGCAGCGGGGTAGCGGAACCCTACGAGCAGTACTTC. Encoded protein: CASSGVAEPYEQYF. The rearrangement joins TRBV5-1 to TRBJ2-7; a weak D match, TRBD2 (6 bases). Germline-derived CDR1 and CDR2 are SGHRS and YFSETQ. The CDR3 is made up of 14 amino acids. V shed 4 bases and J shed 2 bases, with 13 bases lying between them.

This chain uses TRBV9 with TRBJ2-5, with TRBD1 as a possible D gene (6 bases). Germline loops: CDR1 SGDLS, CDR2 YYNGEE. Deletions cut 0 bases from V and 5 bases from J, with 20 bases between. This CDR3 spans 17 amino acids. CDR3 bases: TGTGCCAGCAGCGTAGCTGCCCCAGGGGCTGGGCAGGAGACCCAGTACTTC. This gives the protein CASSVAAPGAGQETQYF.

The chain employs TRBV6-1 and TRBJ1-6; TRBD1 aligns across 7 bases. Germline loops: CDR1 MNHNS, CDR2 SASEGT. V lost 7 bases and J lost 3; bases outside the gene matches: 6. The CDR3 runs to 15 residues. CDR3 bases: TGTGCCAGCAACCCGGGACAGAGCTATAATTCACCCCTCCACTTT. This sequence encodes CASNPGQSYNSPLHF.

The chain uses TRBV4-3 and TRBJ1-6; D is unclear. The V end was cut by 0 bases, the J end by 8 bases, with 14 bases between. The CDR3 has 16 amino acids. Germline CDR1 is LGHNA and CDR2 is YSLEER. Here the CDR3 DNA reads TGCGCCAGCAGCCAAGATCGGGCGGACGGATATTCACCCCTCCACTTT. This codes for CASSQDRADGYSPLHF.

The table lists this clone with a count of one. The chain joins TRBV9 to TRBJ1-2; 10 bases are a match to TRBD1. Per the germline V gene, CDR1 is SGDLS and CDR2 is YYNGEE. This CDR3 is 17 amino acids long. Unmatched junction bases numbered 11, after V lost 3 bases and J lost 3 bases. The CDR3 is CASSAGEGTGVYYGYTF. As DNA, the CDR3 is TGTGCCAGCAGCGCCGGGGAGGGGACAGGGGTTTACTATGGCTACACCTTC. The complete variable domain, with remaining parts taken from reference TRBV9 and TRBJ1-2, reads DSGVTQTPKHLITATGQRVTLRCSPRSGDLSVYWYQQSLDQGLQFLIQYYNGEERAKGNILERFSAQQFPDLHSELNLSSLELGDSALYFCASSAGEGTGVYYGYTFGSGTRLTVV.